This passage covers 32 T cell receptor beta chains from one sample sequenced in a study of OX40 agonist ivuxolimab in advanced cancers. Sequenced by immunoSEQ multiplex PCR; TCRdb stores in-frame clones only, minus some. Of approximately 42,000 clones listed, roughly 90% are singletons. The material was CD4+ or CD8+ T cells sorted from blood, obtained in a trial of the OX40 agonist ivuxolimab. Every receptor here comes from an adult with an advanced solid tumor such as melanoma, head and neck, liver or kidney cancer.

The CDR3 nucleotides read TGTGCCAGCAGTGAATCCGGTTCGGGGGGCGAGAACGAGCAGTACTTC. Encoded protein: CASSESGSGGENEQYF. V gene TRBV25-1 combines with J gene TRBJ2-7; TRBD2 might be the D (7 bases). Trimming took off 1 base at V and 5 bases at J, with 18 bases between the two ends. CDR1 is MGHDK, CDR2 SYGVNS, per germline. This CDR3 is 16 amino acids long.

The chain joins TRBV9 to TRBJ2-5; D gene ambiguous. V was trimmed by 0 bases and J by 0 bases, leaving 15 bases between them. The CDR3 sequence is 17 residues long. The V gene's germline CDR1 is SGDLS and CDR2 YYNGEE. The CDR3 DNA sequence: TGTGCCAGCAGCGTAGCCCCGGACGGGTCTAACCAAGAGACCCAGTACTTC. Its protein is CASSVAPDGSNQETQYF.

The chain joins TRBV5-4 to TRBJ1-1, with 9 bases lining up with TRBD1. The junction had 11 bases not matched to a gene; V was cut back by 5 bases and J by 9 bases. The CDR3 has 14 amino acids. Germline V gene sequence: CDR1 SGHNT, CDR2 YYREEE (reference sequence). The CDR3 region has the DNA TGTGCCAGCAGTCCCCGGGACAGGGTGGTGCAAGCTTTCTTT. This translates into CASSPRDRVVQAFF.

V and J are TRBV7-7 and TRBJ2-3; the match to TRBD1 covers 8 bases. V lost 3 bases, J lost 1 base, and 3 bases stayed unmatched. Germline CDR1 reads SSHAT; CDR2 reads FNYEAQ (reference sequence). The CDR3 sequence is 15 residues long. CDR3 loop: CASSFGTGRTDTQYF. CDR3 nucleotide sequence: TGTGCCAGCAGCTTCGGGACAGGACGCACAGATACGCAGTATTTT.

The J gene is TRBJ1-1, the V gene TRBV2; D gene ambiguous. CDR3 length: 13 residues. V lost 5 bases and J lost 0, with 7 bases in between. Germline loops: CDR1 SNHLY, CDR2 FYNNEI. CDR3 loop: CASSRTVNTEAFF. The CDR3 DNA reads TGTGCCAGCAGTAGGACGGTGAACACTGAAGCTTTCTTT.

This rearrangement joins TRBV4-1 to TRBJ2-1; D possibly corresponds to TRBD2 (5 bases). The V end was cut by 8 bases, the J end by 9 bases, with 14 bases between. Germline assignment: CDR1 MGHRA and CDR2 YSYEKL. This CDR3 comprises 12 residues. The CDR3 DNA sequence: TGCGCCAGCTTAGGCCCCGAGGGTGAGCAGTTCTTC. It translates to CASLGPEGEQFF.

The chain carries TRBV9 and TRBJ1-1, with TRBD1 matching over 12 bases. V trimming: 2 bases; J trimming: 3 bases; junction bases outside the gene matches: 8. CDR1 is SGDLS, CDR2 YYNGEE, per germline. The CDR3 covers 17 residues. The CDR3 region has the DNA TGTGCCAGCAGCGTGGGGACAGGGGGCGGATGGGACACTGAAGCTTTCTTT. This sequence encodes CASSVGTGGGWDTEAFF.

This chain's CDR3 is CAISGQGVSEQYF. CDR3 coding DNA: TGTGCCATCAGTGGTCAGGGGGTCTCCGAGCAGTACTTC. The rearrangement uses TRBV10-3 and TRBJ2-7; 7 nucleotides line up with TRBD1. The CDR3 runs 13 residues. Losses at the gene ends were 4 bases for V and 6 bases for J; bases not matched to a gene: 6. Germline V gives CDR1 ENHRY, CDR2 SYGVKD.

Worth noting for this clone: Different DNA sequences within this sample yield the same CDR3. CDR3 protein: CASSLSDYYGYTF. The CDR3, as DNA: TGTGCCAGCAGCTTAAGTGATTACTATGGCTACACCTTC. V gene TRBV7-2 combines with J gene TRBJ1-2; D gene unclear. Trimming stripped 2 bases from V and 3 bases from J, with 7 bases between. The germline gives CDR1 SGHTA, CDR2 FQGNSA. This CDR3 comprises 13 residues.

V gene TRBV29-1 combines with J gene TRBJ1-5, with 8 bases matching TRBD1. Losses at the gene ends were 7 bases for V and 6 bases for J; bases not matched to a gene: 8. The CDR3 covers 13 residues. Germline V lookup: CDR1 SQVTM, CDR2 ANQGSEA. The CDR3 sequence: CSAHTGGGQPQHF. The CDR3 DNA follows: TGCAGCGCCCACACAGGGGGTGGTCAGCCCCAGCATTTT.

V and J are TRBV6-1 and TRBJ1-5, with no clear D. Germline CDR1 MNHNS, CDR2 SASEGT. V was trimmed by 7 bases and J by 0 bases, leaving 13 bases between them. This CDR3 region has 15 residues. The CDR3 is CASIPFTGSNQPQHF. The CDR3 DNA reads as TGTGCCAGCATCCCGTTTACGGGTAGCAATCAGCCCCAGCATTTT.

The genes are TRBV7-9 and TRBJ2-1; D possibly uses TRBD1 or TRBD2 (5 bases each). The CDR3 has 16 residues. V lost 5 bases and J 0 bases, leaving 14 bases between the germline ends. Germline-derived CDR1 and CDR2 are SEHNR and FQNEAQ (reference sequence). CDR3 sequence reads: CASSNPGPSSYNEQFF. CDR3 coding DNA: TGTGCCAGCAGCAACCCGGGACCAAGCTCCTACAATGAGCAGTTCTTC.

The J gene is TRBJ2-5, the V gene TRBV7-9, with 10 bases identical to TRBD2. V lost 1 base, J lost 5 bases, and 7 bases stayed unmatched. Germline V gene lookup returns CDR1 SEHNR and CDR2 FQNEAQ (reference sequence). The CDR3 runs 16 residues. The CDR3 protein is CASSLESASGGETQYF. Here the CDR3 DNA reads TGTGCCAGCAGCTTAGAGTCCGCTAGCGGGGGTGAGACCCAGTACTTC.

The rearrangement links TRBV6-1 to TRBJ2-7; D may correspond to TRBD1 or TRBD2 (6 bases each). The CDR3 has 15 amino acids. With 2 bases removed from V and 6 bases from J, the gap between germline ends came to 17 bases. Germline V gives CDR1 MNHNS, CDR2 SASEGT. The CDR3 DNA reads TGTGCCAGCAGTGAACTTGAGGGGGGTCTTGGCGAGCAGTACTTC. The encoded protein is CASSELEGGLGEQYF.

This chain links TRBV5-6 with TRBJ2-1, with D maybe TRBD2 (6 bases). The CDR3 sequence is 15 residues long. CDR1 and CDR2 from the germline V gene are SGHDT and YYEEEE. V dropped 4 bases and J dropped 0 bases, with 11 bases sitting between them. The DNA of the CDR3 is TGTGCCAGCAGCCCGGGGGTCAGCTCCTACAATGAGCAGTTCTTC. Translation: CASSPGVSSYNEQFF. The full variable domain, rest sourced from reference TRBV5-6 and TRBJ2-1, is DAGVTQSPTHLIKTRGQQVTLRCSPKSGHDTVSWYQQALGQGPQFIFQYYEEEERQRGNFPDRFSGHQFPNYSSELNVNALLLGDSALYLCASSPGVSSYNEQFFGPGTRLTVL.

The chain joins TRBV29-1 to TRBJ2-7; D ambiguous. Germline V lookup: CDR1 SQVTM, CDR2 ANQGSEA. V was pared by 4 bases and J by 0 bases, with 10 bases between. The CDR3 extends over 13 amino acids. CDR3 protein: CSVAWSHSYEQYF. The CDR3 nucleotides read TGCAGCGTTGCCTGGTCTCACTCCTACGAGCAGTACTTC.

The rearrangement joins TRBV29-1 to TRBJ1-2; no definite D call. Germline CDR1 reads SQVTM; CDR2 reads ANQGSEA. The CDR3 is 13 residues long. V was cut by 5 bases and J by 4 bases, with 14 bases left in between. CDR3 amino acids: CSVLVGTLYGYTF. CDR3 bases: TGCAGCGTTTTGGTGGGTACCCTCTATGGCTACACCTTC.

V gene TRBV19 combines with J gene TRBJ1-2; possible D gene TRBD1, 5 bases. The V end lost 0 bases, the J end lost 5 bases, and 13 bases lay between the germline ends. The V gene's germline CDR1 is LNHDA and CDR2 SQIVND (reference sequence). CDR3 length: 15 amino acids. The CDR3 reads CASSIDLEGEYGYTF. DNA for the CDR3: TGTGCCAGTAGTATAGATTTGGAAGGGGAATATGGCTACACCTTC.

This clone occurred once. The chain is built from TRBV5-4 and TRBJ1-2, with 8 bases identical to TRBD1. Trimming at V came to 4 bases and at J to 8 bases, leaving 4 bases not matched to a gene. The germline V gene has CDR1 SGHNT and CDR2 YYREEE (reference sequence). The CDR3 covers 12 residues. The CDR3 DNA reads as TGTGCCAGCAGCCCTGGACAGGGCGGCTACACCTTC. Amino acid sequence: CASSPGQGGYTF. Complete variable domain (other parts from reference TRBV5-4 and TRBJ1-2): ETGVTQSPTHLIKTRGQQVTLRCSSQSGHNTVSWYQQALGQGPQFIFQYYREEENGRGNFPPRFSGLQFPNYSSELNVNALELDDSALYLCASSPGQGGYTFGSGTRLTVV.

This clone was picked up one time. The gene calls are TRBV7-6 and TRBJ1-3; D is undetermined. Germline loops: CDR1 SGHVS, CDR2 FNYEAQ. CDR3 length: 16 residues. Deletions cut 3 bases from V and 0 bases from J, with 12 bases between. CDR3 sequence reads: CASSLGERSSGNTIYF. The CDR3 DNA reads TGTGCCAGCAGCTTGGGCGAGAGAAGCTCTGGAAACACCATATATTTT.

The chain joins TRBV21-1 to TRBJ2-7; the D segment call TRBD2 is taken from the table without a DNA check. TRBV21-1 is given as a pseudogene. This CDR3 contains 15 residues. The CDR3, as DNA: TGTGCCAGCAGCTGGGACTACTGGGGGTGTTACGAGCAGTACGTC. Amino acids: CASSWDYWGCYEQYV.

For the CDR3, the DNA is TGTGCCAGCAGAAAACCGGGACCGCCGGAAGAGCAGTACTTC. This encodes CASRKPGPPEEQYF. The rearrangement uses TRBV6-5 and TRBJ2-7; D is possibly TRBD1 or TRBD2 (5 bases each). V was pared by 6 bases and J by 7 bases, with 19 bases between. The CDR3 has 14 residues. Germline values: CDR1 MNHEY, CDR2 SVGAGI.

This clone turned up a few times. CDR3 amino acids: CASVGAATEAFF. The CDR3 region has the DNA TGCGCCAGCGTGGGGGCAGCAACTGAAGCTTTCTTT. The V call is TRBV10-2, the J call TRBJ1-1; perhaps TRBD1 as D (6 bases). The CDR3 contains 12 residues. The germline V gene has CDR1 WSHSY and CDR2 SAAADI. Trimming removed 8 bases from V and 5 bases from J, with 12 bases in between.

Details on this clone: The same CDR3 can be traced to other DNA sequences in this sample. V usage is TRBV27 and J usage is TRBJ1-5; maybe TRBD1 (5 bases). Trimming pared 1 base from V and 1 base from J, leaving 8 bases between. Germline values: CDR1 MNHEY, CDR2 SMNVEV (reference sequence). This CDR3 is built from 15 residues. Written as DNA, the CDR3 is TGTGCCAGCAGTTTATTGGGGGGGAGCAATCAGCCCCAGCATTTT. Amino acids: CASSLLGGSNQPQHF.

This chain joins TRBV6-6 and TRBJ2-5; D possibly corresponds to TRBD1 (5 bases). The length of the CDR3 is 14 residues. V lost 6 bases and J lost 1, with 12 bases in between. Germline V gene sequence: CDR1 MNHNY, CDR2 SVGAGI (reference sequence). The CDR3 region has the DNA TGTGCCAGCAGGCTAGGTACAGGCCAAGAGACCCAGTACTTC. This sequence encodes CASRLGTGQETQYF.

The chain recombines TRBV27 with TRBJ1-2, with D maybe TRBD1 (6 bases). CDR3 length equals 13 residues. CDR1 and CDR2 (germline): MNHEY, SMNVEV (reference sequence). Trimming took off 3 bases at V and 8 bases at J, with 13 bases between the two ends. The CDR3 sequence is CASSFAGARGYTF. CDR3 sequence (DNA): TGTGCCAGCAGTTTCGCAGGGGCGAGGGGCTACACCTTC.

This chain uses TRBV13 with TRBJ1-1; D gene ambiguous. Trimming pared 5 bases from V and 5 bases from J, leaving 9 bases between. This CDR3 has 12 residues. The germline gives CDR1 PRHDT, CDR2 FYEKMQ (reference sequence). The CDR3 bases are TGTGCCAGCAGCACCGTAGCGACTGAAGCTTTCTTT. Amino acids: CASSTVATEAFF.

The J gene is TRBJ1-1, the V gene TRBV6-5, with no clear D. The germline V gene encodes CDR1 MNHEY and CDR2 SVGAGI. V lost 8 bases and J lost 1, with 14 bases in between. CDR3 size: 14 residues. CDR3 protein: CASAYSSPNTEAFF. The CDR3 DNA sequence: TGTGCCAGCGCCTACAGCAGTCCGAACACTGAAGCTTTCTTT.

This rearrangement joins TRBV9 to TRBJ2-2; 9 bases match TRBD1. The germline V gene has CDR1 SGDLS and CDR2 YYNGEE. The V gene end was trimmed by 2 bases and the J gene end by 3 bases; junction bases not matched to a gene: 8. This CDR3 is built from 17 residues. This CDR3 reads CASSVNPGQGHTGELFF. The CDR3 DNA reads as TGTGCCAGCAGCGTCAACCCGGGACAGGGTCACACCGGGGAGCTGTTTTTT.

For the CDR3, the DNA is TGTGCCAGCAGCGTAGCGGACACCAGCAATCAGCCCCAGCATTTT. Protein product: CASSVADTSNQPQHF. The chain joins TRBV9 to TRBJ1-5; tentative D call: TRBD1 (5 bases). CDR1 and CDR2 from the germline V gene are SGDLS and YYNGEE. The CDR3 is 15 amino acids. V lost 0 bases and J 1 base, leaving 8 bases between the germline ends. Complete variable domain (other parts from reference TRBV9 and TRBJ1-5): DSGVTQTPKHLITATGQRVTLRCSPRSGDLSVYWYQQSLDQGLQFLIQYYNGEERAKGNILERFSAQQFPDLHSELNLSSLELGDSALYFCASSVADTSNQPQHFGDGTRLSIL.

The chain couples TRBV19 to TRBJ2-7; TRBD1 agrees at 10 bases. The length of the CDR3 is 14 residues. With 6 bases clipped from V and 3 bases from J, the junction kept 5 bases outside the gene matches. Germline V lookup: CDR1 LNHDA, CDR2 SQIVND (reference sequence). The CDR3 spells CASSAGTGDYEQYF. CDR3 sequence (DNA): TGTGCCAGTAGCGCCGGGACAGGGGACTACGAGCAGTACTTC.

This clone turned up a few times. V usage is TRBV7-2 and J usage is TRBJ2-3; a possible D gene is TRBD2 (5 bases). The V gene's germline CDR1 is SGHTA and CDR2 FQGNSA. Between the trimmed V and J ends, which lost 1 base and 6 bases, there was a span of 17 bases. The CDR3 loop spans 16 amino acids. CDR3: CASSLVTYGVGDTQYF. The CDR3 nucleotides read TGTGCCAGCAGCTTAGTAACGTACGGGGTAGGGGATACGCAGTATTTT.